This T cell receptor beta chain originates from a study of blood T cell repertoires in COVID-19 (TCRdb year 2020). Background on the whole study: Samples from collaborators originated in the United States, Italy and Spain and spanned both the acute and convalescent phases of COVID-19. The material from the prospective study consisted of cDNA or gDNA derived from T cells, B-cell-depleted T cells, or PBMCs. Deeply sampled blood TCRbeta repertoires from subjects exposed to, actively infected with, or recovered from COVID-19 were included in the dataset. The repertoires were made available in a free public database intended to serve as a resource for research on the immune response to SARS-CoV-2. The samples were drawn from the first 160 participants of the ongoing ImmuneRACE study and from some 1,300 subjects provided by 6 global collaborators. The sample metadata nearly always contained a de-identified subject ID, COVID-19 status, age in years and sex. Where available, HLA class I and class II types were obtained from metadata supplied by the sample provider rather than from assay-based typing.

TCRbeta CDR3 regions were amplified from genomic DNA using the immunoSEQ Assay, a bias-controlled multiplex PCR. The source study handled its data this way. Nucleated cell counts per sample were estimated from amplification of reference gene primers within the assay. To quantify the absolute abundance of each unique TCRbeta CDR3 rearrangement, sequence reads were collapsed and filtered. Productive Simpson clonality was computed per sample as the square root of Simpson's diversity index over productive rearrangements. TCRdb retrieved this table from immuneACCESS and kept in-frame rearrangements only. Not all clones are present; in checked studies, unresolved V genes account for under half, and no reason is known for the remainder. Clone size and the V and J calls come from that table; the DNA yielded D and trimming. This sample is represented by over 100,000 clones; about four fifths of them were singletons. In total, the top ten clones hold almost 8.5% of the sample.

Trimmed from V: 0 bases; trimmed from J: 4 bases; junction bases lacking a gene match: 7. The CDR3 covers 16 residues, taking in both the cysteine and the phenylalanine. The CDR3 DNA has 48 bases and is translated from base 1. CDR1 and CDR2 were assigned from the germline V gene as MNHNS and SASEGT. General conclusions and limits of the study: How much clinical and demographic metadata was included differed by source and by participant, and the metadata was provided uncurated.

In its sample, this clone was seen once. Its antigen has not been determined. Base qualities are not at hand, and no much larger clone is one base apart. Each collaborating institution followed its own protocols to collect whole blood in K2EDTA tubes. For TCRbeta analysis, collaborator samples were shipped as frozen whole blood, as isolated PBMCs, or as DNA extracted from either sample type. Sequencing used peripheral blood. The rearrangement joined TRBV6-1 to TRBJ1-2; 8 central bases correspond to TRBD1. The clonotype was recovered from an older woman with active or convalescent COVID-19. The bases are TGTGCCAGCAGTGAAGCTTGGGGACAGGTTATCTATGGCTACACCTTC. This is translated as CASSEAWGQVIYGYTF.